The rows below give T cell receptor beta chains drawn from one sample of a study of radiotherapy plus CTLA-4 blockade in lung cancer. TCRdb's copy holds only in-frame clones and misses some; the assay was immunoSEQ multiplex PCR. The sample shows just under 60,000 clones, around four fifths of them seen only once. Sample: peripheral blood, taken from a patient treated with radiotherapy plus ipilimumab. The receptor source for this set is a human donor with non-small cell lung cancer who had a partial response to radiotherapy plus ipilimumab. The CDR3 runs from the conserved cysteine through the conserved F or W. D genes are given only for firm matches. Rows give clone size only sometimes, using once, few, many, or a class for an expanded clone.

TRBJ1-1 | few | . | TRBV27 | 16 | TGTGCCAGCAGTTTATCTCCCATTGACAGCTGGACTGAAGCTTTCTTT | CASSLSPIDSWTEAFF
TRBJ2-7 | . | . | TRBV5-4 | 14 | TGTGCCAGCAGCTTGCAGGGACCTGGGGGCGAGCAGTACTTC | CASSLQGPGGEQYF
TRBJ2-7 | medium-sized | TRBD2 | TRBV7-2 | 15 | TGTGCCAGCAGCGCGGGACTAGCGGGGGCAAACGAGCAGTACTTC | CASSAGLAGANEQYF
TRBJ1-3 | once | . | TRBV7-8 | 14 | TGTGCCAGCAGCCGAGGGGGAGCTGGAAACACCATATATTTT | CASSRGGAGNTIYF
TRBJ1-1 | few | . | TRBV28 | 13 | TGTGCCAGCAGATCCAGGGTCCGGGCTGAAGCTTTCTTT | CASRSRVRAEAFF
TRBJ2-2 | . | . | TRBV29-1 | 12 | TGCAGCGTACGGGGTGGCACCGGGGAGCTGTTTTTT | CSVRGGTGELFF
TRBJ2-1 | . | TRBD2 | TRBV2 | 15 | TGTGCCAGCAGTGCTGGACTAGCGGGGGGGAATGAGCAGTTCTTC | CASSAGLAGGNEQFF
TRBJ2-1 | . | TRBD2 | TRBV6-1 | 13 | TGTGCCAGCAGTGACCCCGGACTAGCGGAGCAGTTCTTC | CASSDPGLAEQFF
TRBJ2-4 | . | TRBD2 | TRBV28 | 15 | TGTGCCAGCAGTTTTTCGGGGGAGGGTCAAAACATTCAGTACTTC | CASSFSGEGQNIQYF
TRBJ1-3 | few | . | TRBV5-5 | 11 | TGTGCCAACAAAGCTGGAAACACCATATATTTT | CANKAGNTIYF
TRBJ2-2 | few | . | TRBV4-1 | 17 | TGCGCCAGCAGCCCCCCCTCCGGGACAAGGAACACCGGGGAGCTGTTTTTT | CASSPPSGTRNTGELFF
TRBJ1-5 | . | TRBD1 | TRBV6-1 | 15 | TGTGCCAGCAGTGGCCGGACAGGATTTAATCAGCCCCAGCATTTT | CASSGRTGFNQPQHF
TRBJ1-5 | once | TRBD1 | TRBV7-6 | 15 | TGTGCCAGCAGCTACGGGACAGGGTGGGATCAGCCCCAGCATTTT | CASSYGTGWDQPQHF
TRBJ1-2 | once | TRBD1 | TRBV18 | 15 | TGTGCCAGCTCACCACCATCGACAGGGGCGCGGGGCTACACCTTC | CASSPPSTGARGYTF
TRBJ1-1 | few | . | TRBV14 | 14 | TGTGCCAGCAGCAAGACAGGAGTGAACACTGAAGCTTTCTTT | CASSKTGVNTEAFF
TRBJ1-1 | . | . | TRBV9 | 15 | TGTGCCAGCAGCGATCCGACGGGAAAGAACACTGAAGCTTTCTTT | CASSDPTGKNTEAFF
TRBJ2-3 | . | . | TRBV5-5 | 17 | TGTGCCAGCAGCCTACAAAGTCCACAGGGTCGAACAGATACGCAGTATTTT | CASSLQSPQGRTDTQYF
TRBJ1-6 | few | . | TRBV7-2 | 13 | TGTGCCAGCAGCTTAGGGGAGCTCTCACCCCTCCACTTT | CASSLGELSPLHF
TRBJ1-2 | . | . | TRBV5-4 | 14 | TGTGCCAGCAGCTTTGGTTGGCAGGGCGATGGCTACACCTTC | CASSFGWQGDGYTF
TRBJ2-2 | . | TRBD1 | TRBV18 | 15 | TGTGCCAGCTCATCAACAGGGGCCCTCACCGGGGAGCTGTTTTTT | CASSSTGALTGELFF
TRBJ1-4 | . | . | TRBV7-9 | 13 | TGTGCCAGCAGCAGGGAGACGAGGCAAAAACTGTTTTTT | CASSRETRQKLFF
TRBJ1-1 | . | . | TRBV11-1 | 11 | TGTGCCAGCAGCTTAGAGGGGGAAGCTTTCTTT | CASSLEGEAFF
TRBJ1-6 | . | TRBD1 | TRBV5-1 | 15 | TGCGCCAGCAGGCCCCTAGACAGGGTCAATTCACCCCTCCACTTT | CASRPLDRVNSPLHF
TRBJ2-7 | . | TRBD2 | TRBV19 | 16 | TGTGCCAGTAGTATAGATGCCGGGGGGACCTCCTACGAGCAGTACTTC | CASSIDAGGTSYEQYF
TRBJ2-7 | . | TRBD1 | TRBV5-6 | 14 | TGTGCCAGCAGCTTGGGGACAGGGATGTCCGAGCAGTACTTC | CASSLGTGMSEQYF
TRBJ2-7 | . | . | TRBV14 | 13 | TGTGCCAGCAGCCCCAGGACTAACTACGAGCAGTACTTC | CASSPRTNYEQYF